This is a list of T cell receptor beta chains from one sample in a study of blood T cell repertoires in COVID-19. Assay: immunoSEQ multiplex PCR; the TCRdb copy retains only in-frame clones and omits some. Of around 42,000 clones listed, roughly 91% are singletons. The sample comprised peripheral blood. All receptors come from a human donor in a cohort sampled during active COVID-19. The CDR3 runs from the conserved cysteine through the conserved F or W.

V	J	CDR3
TRBV6-5	TRBJ2-7	CASSYSGGRGDEQYF
TRBV18	TRBJ2-7	CASSPLGGEEQYF
TRBV6-6	TRBJ2-7	CASRSGTGAYEQYF
TRBV27	TRBJ2-5	CASSLSGTGSKETQYF
TRBV3-1/TRBV3-2	TRBJ2-1	CASSSRLAVGGIYNEQFF
TRBV4-2	TRBJ1-6	CASSQIGGDSPGSSPLHF
TRBV28	TRBJ2-5	CASSLLLAEETQYF
TRBV27	TRBJ2-6	CASSLSRAGASGANVLTF
TRBV9	TRBJ2-3	CASSLVATSTDTQYF
TRBV19	TRBJ1-4	CASGMIQGGNEKLFF
TRBV3-1/TRBV3-2	TRBJ2-3	CASSWRTTSTDTQYF
TRBV7-9	TRBJ2-2	CASSHGQGISRELFF
TRBV7-9	TRBJ1-5	CASSPRQYSNQPQHF
TRBV6-2/TRBV6-3	TRBJ2-7	CASSSDSPDPYEQYF
TRBV14	TRBJ2-1	CASSQGGVLWNEQFF
TRBV11-3	TRBJ2-3	CASSSGSSGPDTQYF
TRBV28	TRBJ2-5	CASSAGVRPQYF
TRBV30	TRBJ2-7	CACWGDPYEQYF
TRBV7-6	TRBJ2-1	CASSLYAPNEQFF
TRBV4-1	TRBJ1-2	CASSRTGGNGYTF
TRBV15	TRBJ2-1	CATRERGGLKNEQFF
TRBV9	TRBJ2-7	CASSVAGTSGSGEQYF
TRBV11-1	TRBJ2-7	CASSSPSGTGAGEQYF
TRBV14	TRBJ2-1	CASSQEGIAKNYNEQFF
TRBV20-1	TRBJ1-1	CSARLRVEAFF
TRBV28	TRBJ2-7	CASSLGTGPPSEQYF
TRBV11-2	TRBJ2-7	CASSLDGVASYEQYF
TRBV7-2	TRBJ1-2	CASSLDYGAYGYTF
TRBV9	TRBJ2-7	CASSAGTGFSYEQYF